This T cell receptor beta chain appears in the sequencing data of a study of OX40 agonist ivuxolimab in advanced cancers. Study overall: A mean age of around 60 years, range roughly 23 to 79, was recorded, and about 83% were male.

Some clones are missing from TCRdb's copy, which holds only in-frame ones; the method was immunoSEQ multiplex PCR. The sample yields approximately 52,000 clones, approximately 94% seen once. After removal of 3 bases from V and 2 bases from J, the junction contained 8 bases not matched to a gene. Germline CDR1 and CDR2: SGHRS and YFSETQ. The CDR3 covers 16 residues. Cycle 7 day 1, cycle 4 day 1, and baseline were the timepoints at which blood was sampled. The rearrangement joins TRBV5-1 to TRBJ1-3, with 7 bases fitting TRBD1. The clonotype originates from an adult with an advanced solid tumor such as melanoma, head and neck, liver or kidney cancer. Material: CD4+ or CD8+ T cells sorted from blood, obtained in a trial of the OX40 agonist ivuxolimab. The CDR3 nucleotides are TGCGCCAGCAGCTCCCTTGAGGGGGCGGCTGGAAACACCATATATTTT. Its protein product is CASSSLEGAAGNTIYF.